The clone carrying this T cell receptor (beta chain) was observed a handful of times. The antigen is undetermined. The sample is drawn from a study of T cell repertoires in cytomegalovirus infection. Study as a whole: It was recently identified HLA-C-restricted and well-studied HLA-B-restricted CMV epitopes that the study used.

Study conclusions and caveats: Clonotype analysis showed dominance of the ex vivo response by HLA-C-restricted CMV-specific TCR beta clonotypes.

CDR1 is SEHNR, CDR2 FQNEAQ, per germline (reference sequence). The CDR3 is made up of 14 amino acids. Trimming cost V 2 bases and J 12 bases, with 18 bases left between them. TCRdb ran MiXCR on the reads and lists one entry per CDR3 protein. The repertoire holds some 800,000 distinct CDR3 sequences, with about 28% as singletons. The starting material was cultured CD8+ T cells from PBMCs, obtained from culture after CMV antigen stimulation. The V call is TRBV7-9, the J call TRBJ2-3; D remains ambiguous. The sequence came from a human donor in good health (CMV status not recorded). Some clones in this sample may be carry-over from other donors' samples. In nucleotides, the CDR3 is TGTGCCAGCAGCTTAACGCTCGGCGCCCTGGGACAGTATTTT. It is translated as CASSLTLGALGQYF.